This passage covers 16 T cell receptor beta chains from one sample sequenced in a study of CD8 T cells in Susac syndrome. Reverse transcription used about 0.5 to 1 ug RNA and random hexamers. TCRdb reprocessed the immunoSEQ multiplex PCR reads with MiXCR, giving one entry per CDR3 protein. The sample yields 300,000 or so distinct CDR3 sequences, about 92% seen once. Sequenced sample: CD4+ T cells from PBMCs. These TCRs come from a human donor with multiple sclerosis.

The rearrangement uses TRBV9 and TRBJ1-4; D is undetermined. With 0 bases removed from V and 7 bases from J, the gap between germline ends came to 7 bases. Germline values: CDR1 SGDLS, CDR2 YYNGEE. The length of the CDR3 is 13 residues. The CDR3 sequence is CASSVAEGEKLFF. The CDR3 DNA reads TGTGCCAGCAGCGTAGCCGAGGGTGAAAAACTGTTTTTT.

This chain joins TRBV4-3 and TRBJ2-6, with TRBD2 matching 11 bases. V shed 9 bases, J shed 4 bases, and the junction held 14 bases outside the gene matches. This CDR3 region has 18 residues. CDR1 and CDR2 (germline): LGHNA, YSLEER. DNA for the CDR3: TGCGCCAGTCGGCCGGGACTAGCGGCCTCTGGAGGGGCCAACGTCCTGACTTTC. This codes for CASRPGLAASGGANVLTF.

V gene TRBV7-2 combines with J gene TRBJ1-2, with unresolved D. Germline V gives CDR1 SGHTA, CDR2 FQGNSA. The CDR3 extends over 16 amino acids. The V end was cut by 1 base, the J end by 0 bases, with 12 bases between. The CDR3 protein is CASSLEGQTSNYGYTF. The DNA of the CDR3 is TGTGCCAGCAGCTTAGAAGGTCAGACCTCTAACTATGGCTACACCTTC.

The V gene is TRBV5-1, the J gene TRBJ2-5; 8 bases map to TRBD1. The V segment lost 2 bases and the J segment 4 bases; nucleotides outside the gene matches: 13. Germline V gene lookup returns CDR1 SGHRS and CDR2 YFSETQ. The CDR3 contains 17 residues. The CDR3 reads CASSFRRTGLSRETQYF. CDR3 coding DNA: TGCGCCAGCAGCTTTCGCCGGACAGGGTTAAGTAGAGAGACCCAGTACTTC.

The genes are TRBV30 and TRBJ2-7; D is unclear. Deletions cut 7 bases from V and 3 bases from J, with 10 bases between. This CDR3 is built from 11 residues. Germline CDR1 and CDR2: GTSNPN and SVGIG (reference sequence). As DNA, the CDR3 is TGTGCCTCAGGAAGGGACTACGAGCAGTACTTC. Its protein is CASGRDYEQYF.

The chain couples TRBV25-1 to TRBJ2-2, with D possibly being TRBD1 (5 bases). The CDR3 is made up of 13 amino acids. Trimming took 6 bases from V and 5 from J, leaving 10 bases between them. CDR1 MGHDK and CDR2 SYGVNS come from the germline V gene. The CDR3 sequence is CASREGVTGELFF. For the CDR3, the DNA is TGTGCCAGCAGGGAAGGGGTAACCGGGGAGCTGTTTTTT.

The CDR3 sequence is CSAFATGSNYGYTF. The CDR3 DNA is TGCAGCGCCTTTGCGACAGGTTCTAACTATGGCTACACCTTC. J is TRBJ1-2 and V is TRBV29-1, with a weak D call TRBD1 (6 bases). The CDR3 loop spans 14 amino acids. Looked up from germline, CDR1 is SQVTM and CDR2 is ANQGSEA. The V end lost 7 bases, the J end lost 0 bases, and 15 bases lay between the germline ends.

The chain uses TRBV20-1 and TRBJ2-5; D not resolved. Between the trimmed V and J ends, which lost 7 bases and 2 bases, there was a span of 20 bases. The CDR3 is made up of 15 amino acids. Germline-derived CDR1 and CDR2 are DFQATT and SNEGSKA (reference sequence). The CDR3 DNA reads TGCAGTGTCCCACAACTCGGGCTAGGGCAAGAGACCCAGTACTTC. This sequence encodes CSVPQLGLGQETQYF.

The V call is TRBV12-3 or TRBV12-4, the J call TRBJ2-5, with unresolved D. V was cut by 2 bases and J by 2 bases, with 15 bases left in between. The CDR3 consists of 16 residues. The chain's CDR3 is CASSLWGSRAQETQYF. As DNA, the CDR3 is TGTGCCAGCAGTTTATGGGGAAGCCGGGCTCAAGAGACCCAGTACTTC.

V usage is TRBV7-2 and J usage is TRBJ2-1; D may be TRBD1 or TRBD2 (5 bases each). This CDR3 has 16 residues. Germline-derived CDR1 and CDR2 are SGHTA and FQGNSA. With 0 bases removed from V and 0 bases from J, the gap between germline ends came to 9 bases. CDR3 coding DNA: TGTGCCAGCAGCTTAGCCACAGGAGGCTCCTACAATGAGCAGTTCTTC. Its protein is CASSLATGGSYNEQFF.

The chain combines TRBV19 with TRBJ2-3, with D possibly matching TRBD2 (6 bases). Germline V gene lookup returns CDR1 LNHDA and CDR2 SQIVND (reference sequence). CDR3 size: 14 residues. Trimming pared 4 bases from V and 4 bases from J, leaving 12 bases between. CDR3 coding DNA: TGTGCCAGTAGTAGCGGGATTGCATCAGATACGCAGTATTTT. Its translation is CASSSGIASDTQYF.

In nucleotides, the CDR3 is TGTGCCTGGAGATGGAATGACCCGAGGTCCGAGCAGTACTTC. Translation gives CAWRWNDPRSEQYF. This chain links TRBV30 with TRBJ2-7; no definite D call. Looked up from germline, CDR1 is GTSNPN and CDR2 is SVGIG (reference sequence). The length of the CDR3 is 14 residues. Trimming removed 3 bases at V and 6 bases at J, with 18 bases between.

V is TRBV18 and J is TRBJ2-7; TRBD2 aligns across 10 bases. CDR1 and CDR2 (germline): KGHSH, LQKENI. With 3 bases clipped from V and 0 bases from J, the junction kept 5 bases outside the gene matches. The CDR3 contains 16 residues. Here the CDR3 reads CASSPKTSGPSYEQYF. The CDR3 DNA follows: TGTGCCAGCTCACCTAAGACTAGCGGGCCCTCCTACGAGCAGTACTTC.

This chain connects TRBV5-4 to TRBJ2-2, with D perhaps TRBD2 (7 bases). The CDR3 length is 16 residues. The V gene's germline CDR1 is SGHNT and CDR2 YYREEE (reference sequence). The germline V and J ends were trimmed by 0 bases and 7 bases, with 16 bases remaining between them. The CDR3 region has the DNA TGTGCCAGCAGCTTGGGGGCGGGGGCGCGGATCGGGGAGCTGTTTTTT. As protein: CASSLGAGARIGELFF.

V is TRBV11-2 and J is TRBJ1-1; D remains unclear. The germline V gene has CDR1 SGHAT and CDR2 FQNNGV. The V end lost 4 bases, the J end lost 3 bases, and 9 bases lay between the germline ends. The CDR3 extends over 13 amino acids. CDR3 nucleotide sequence: TGTGCCAGCAGCTCCCAAATGGACACTGAAGCTTTCTTT. Encoded protein: CASSSQMDTEAFF.

The chain employs TRBV2 and TRBJ2-2; D possibly corresponds to TRBD2 (5 bases). The germline V and J ends were trimmed by 9 bases and 1 base, with 15 bases remaining between them. The CDR3 is made up of 15 amino acids. The V gene's germline CDR1 is SNHLY and CDR2 FYNNEI. CDR3 sequence reads: CASAGMAGNTGELFF. DNA of the CDR3: TGTGCCAGTGCCGGGATGGCAGGGAACACCGGGGAGCTGTTTTTT.